Sequencing of this TCR beta chain was carried out in a study of shared clonotypes between healthy human individuals. The study's findings and limits: Researchers sampled only blood; tissue repertoires likely differ.

The V end was cut by 5 bases, the J end by 4 bases, with 12 bases between. Germline lookup yields CDR1 SSHAT and CDR2 FNYEAQ (reference sequence). The CDR3 consists of 14 residues. Authors' processing steps: Filtering differed for immunoSEQ, which gave only junction sequences without quality scores. TCRdb keeps only in-frame clones here, not all; method: immunoSEQ multiplex PCR. V and J calls and clone size follow that table, whereas D and trimming were derived from the DNA. The sample shows about 480,000 clones, 70% to 80% of them seen only once. About this clone itself: Its specificity is unknown.

V is TRBV7-7 and J is TRBJ2-1, with a tentative D call TRBD1 (6 bases). This receptor was obtained from a woman aged 40-49 years in good health. Some clones in this sample may be carry-over from other donors' samples. Sequences were obtained from PBMCs. CDR3 sequence (DNA): TGTGCCAGCAGCCAGGGGTTAGGGTACAATGAGCAGTTCTTC. This codes for CASSQGLGYNEQFF.